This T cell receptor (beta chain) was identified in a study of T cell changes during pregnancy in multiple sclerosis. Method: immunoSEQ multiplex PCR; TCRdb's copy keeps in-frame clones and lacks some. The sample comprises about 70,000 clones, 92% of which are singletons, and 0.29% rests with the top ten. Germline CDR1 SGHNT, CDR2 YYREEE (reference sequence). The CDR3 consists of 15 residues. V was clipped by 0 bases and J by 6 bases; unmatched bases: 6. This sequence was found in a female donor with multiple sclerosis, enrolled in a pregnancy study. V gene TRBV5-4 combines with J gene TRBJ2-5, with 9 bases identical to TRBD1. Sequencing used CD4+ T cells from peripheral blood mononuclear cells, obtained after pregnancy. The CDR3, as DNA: TGTGCCAGCAGCTTGGACAGGGGGCTTGAAAAGACCCAGTACTTC. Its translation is CASSLDRGLEKTQYF.